The source of this T cell receptor beta chain is a study of regulatory T cells in long-lasting Graves disease. Worth noting for this clonotype: The germline gene is not matched at one end of the junction; a read error may be the cause.

Researchers made TCR beta libraries by using iRepertoire HTBI primers and running Arm-PCR on CDR3 regions. TCRdb processed the multiplex PCR reads anew with MiXCR; each CDR3 protein has one entry. Here the sample spans some 450,000 distinct CDR3 sequences, 16% being singletons. Time point described: newly diagnosed GD, antithyroid drugs for less than 3 months. The TCR library was prepared using RNA isolated from PBMCs. The germline gives CDR1 DFQATT, CDR2 SNEGSKA (reference sequence). This CDR3 is 13 amino acids long. Another study also made use of these data, one on T cells in Graves' hyperthyroidism and ophthalmopathy.

The chain couples TRBV20-1 to TRBJ2-4, with TRBD2 matching over 14 bases. Sequenced material: peripheral blood mononuclear cells (PBMCs), taken at new diagnosis, from a patient treated with antithyroid drugs. The sequence derives from a woman aged 25 to 45 with Graves disease. CDR3 sequence reads: CSAPTSGRARPTF. The CDR3 nucleotides read TGCAGTGCCCCGACTAGCGGGAGGGCCAGACCCACTTTC.